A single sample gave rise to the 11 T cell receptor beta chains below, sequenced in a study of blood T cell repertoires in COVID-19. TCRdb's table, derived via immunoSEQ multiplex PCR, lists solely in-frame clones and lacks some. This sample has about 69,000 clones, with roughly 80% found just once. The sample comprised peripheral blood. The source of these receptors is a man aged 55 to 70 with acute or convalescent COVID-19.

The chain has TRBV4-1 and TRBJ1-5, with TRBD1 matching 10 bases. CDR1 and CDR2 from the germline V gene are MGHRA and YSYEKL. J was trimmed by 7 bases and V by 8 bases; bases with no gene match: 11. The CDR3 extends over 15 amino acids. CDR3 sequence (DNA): TGCGCCAGCCGCACGACAGGGGGCGCAGAGCAGCCCCAGCATTTT. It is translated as CASRTTGGAEQPQHF.

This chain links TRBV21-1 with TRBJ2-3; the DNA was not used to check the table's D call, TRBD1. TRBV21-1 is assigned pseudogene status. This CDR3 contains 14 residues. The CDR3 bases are TGTGCCAGCAGCAAGCCAGGGGAGAAAGATACGCAGTATTTT. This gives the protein CASSKPGEKDTQYF.

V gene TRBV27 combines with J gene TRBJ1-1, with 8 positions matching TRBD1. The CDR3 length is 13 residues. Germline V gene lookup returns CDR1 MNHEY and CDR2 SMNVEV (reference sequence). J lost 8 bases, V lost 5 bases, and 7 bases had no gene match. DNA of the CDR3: TGTGCCAGCAGTCCGCGATGGACAGGGGAAGCTTTCTTT. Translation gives CASSPRWTGEAFF.

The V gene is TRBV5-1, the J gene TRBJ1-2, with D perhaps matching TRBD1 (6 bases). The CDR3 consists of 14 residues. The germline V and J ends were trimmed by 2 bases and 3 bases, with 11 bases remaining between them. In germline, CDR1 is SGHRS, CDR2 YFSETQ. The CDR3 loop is CASSFRRQDYGYTF. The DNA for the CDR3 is TGCGCCAGCAGCTTCCGAAGACAGGACTATGGCTACACCTTC. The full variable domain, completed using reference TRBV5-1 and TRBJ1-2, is KAGVTQTPRYLIKTRGQQVTLSCSPISGHRSVSWYQQTPGQGLQFLFEYFSETQRNKGNFPGRFSGRQFSNSRSEMNVSTLELGDSALYLCASSFRRQDYGYTFGSGTRLTVV.

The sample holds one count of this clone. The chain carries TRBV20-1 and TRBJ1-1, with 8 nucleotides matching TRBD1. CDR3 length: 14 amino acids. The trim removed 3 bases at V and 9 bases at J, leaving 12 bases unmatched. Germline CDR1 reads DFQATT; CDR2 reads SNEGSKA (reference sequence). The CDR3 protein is CSASSPRGRSQAFF. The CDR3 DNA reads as TGCAGTGCTAGTTCTCCCAGGGGGCGGTCCCAAGCTTTCTTT.

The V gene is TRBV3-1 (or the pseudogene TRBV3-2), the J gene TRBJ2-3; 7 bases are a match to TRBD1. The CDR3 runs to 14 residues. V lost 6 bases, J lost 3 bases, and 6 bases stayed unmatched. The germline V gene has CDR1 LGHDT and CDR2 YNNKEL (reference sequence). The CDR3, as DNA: TGTGCCAGCAGGGACAGGTGGCAAACAGATACGCAGTATTTT. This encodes CASRDRWQTDTQYF.

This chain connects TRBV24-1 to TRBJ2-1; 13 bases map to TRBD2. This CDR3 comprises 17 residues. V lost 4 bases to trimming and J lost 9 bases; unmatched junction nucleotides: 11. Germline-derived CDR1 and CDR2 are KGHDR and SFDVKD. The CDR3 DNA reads TGTGCCACCAGTGACCTGCGGACTAGCGGGGGCATTGGTGAGCAGTTCTTC. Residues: CATSDLRTSGGIGEQFF.

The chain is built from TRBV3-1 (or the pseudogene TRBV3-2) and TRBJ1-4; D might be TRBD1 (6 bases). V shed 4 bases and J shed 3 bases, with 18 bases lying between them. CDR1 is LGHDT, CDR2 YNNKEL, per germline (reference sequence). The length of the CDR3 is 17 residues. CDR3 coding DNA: TGTGCCAGCAGCCGCCTTTCGGGCAGGGGAGCTAATGAAAAACTGTTTTTT. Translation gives CASSRLSGRGANEKLFF.

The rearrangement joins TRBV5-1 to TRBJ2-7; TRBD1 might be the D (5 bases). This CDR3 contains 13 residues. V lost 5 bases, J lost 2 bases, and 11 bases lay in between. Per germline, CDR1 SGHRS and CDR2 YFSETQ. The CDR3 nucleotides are TGCGCCAGCAGGGCAGGGTCAGCCTACGAGCAGTACTTC. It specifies CASRAGSAYEQYF.

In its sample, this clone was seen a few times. This chain's CDR3 is CSVAGTGFLHNEQFF. The CDR3 DNA sequence: TGCAGCGTTGCCGGGACAGGGTTTCTTCACAATGAGCAGTTCTTC. The rearrangement links TRBV29-1 to TRBJ2-1, with 9 bases matching TRBD1. There are 15 residues in the CDR3. Per germline, CDR1 SQVTM and CDR2 ANQGSEA. With V trimmed by 4 bases and J by 5 bases, 9 bases remained unmatched.

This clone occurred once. In DNA, the CDR3 is TGCGCCAGCAGCTTCGGACAGGACGACGAGCAGTACTTC. Translating gives CASSFGQDDEQYF. This sequence joins TRBV5-1 and TRBJ2-7, with 7 bases lining up with TRBD1. The V gene end was trimmed by 2 bases and the J gene end by 5 bases; junction bases not matched to a gene: 4. Germline assignment: CDR1 SGHRS and CDR2 YFSETQ. CDR3 length: 13 amino acids.